The 22 T cell receptor beta chains below were found in one sample sequenced in a study of beta chain features in type 1 diabetes. Study-level points and caveats: A moderate, significant TCRB CDR3 shortening appeared in type 1 diabetes across four CD4+ subsets.

Investigators reverse transcribed all isolated RNA, so they sequenced expressed TCRB transcripts. TCRdb's table, derived via immunoSEQ multiplex PCR, lists solely in-frame clones and lacks some. This table holds about 650,000 clones, around 12% found once. No antigen has been assigned to these receptors. Source material: naive CD4+ T cells from blood. The origin of the receptors is a man aged 25 to 45 with type 1 diabetes.

This chain joins TRBV2 and TRBJ1-3, with a tentative D call TRBD1 (5 bases). Trimming cost V 6 bases and J 4 bases, with 16 bases left between them. CDR3 length: 15 amino acids. Germline V CDR1 and CDR2: SNHLY, FYNNEI. CDR3 nucleotide sequence: TGTGCCAGCAGAGAGGCAGGGAACGGCGGAAACACCATATATTTT. This gives the protein CASREAGNGGNTIYF.

This chain links TRBV5-1 with TRBJ2-3, with a possible D match to TRBD2 (5 bases). The V and J ends lost 5 bases and 3 bases respectively, with 10 bases between them. The germline V gene has CDR1 SGHRS and CDR2 YFSETQ. This CDR3 contains 13 residues. CDR3: CASSPRTTDTQYF. The CDR3 coding sequence is TGCGCCAGCAGTCCCCGGACTACAGATACGCAGTATTTT.

This clone was picked up a small number of times. The rearrangement joins TRBV19 to TRBJ1-3; 9 bases agree with TRBD1. This CDR3 region has 15 residues. Germline V gene lookup returns CDR1 LNHDA and CDR2 SQIVND (reference sequence). V was clipped by 7 bases and J by 2 bases; unmatched bases: 6. This CDR3 is CASTPRTGAGNTIYF. The CDR3 DNA is TGTGCCAGTACGCCCCGGACAGGGGCTGGAAACACCATATATTTT.

The V gene is TRBV10-2, the J gene TRBJ2-3; D might be TRBD1 (6 bases). Trimming left V 7 bases short and J 3 bases short, with 14 bases between. CDR1 and CDR2 (germline): WSHSY, SAAADI. The CDR3 spans 14 residues. The CDR3 here is CASKVGAETDTQYF. The DNA of the CDR3 is TGCGCCAGCAAGGTGGGGGCCGAAACAGATACGCAGTATTTT.

J is TRBJ2-3 and V is TRBV9; 8 positions agree with TRBD1. V was pared by 2 bases and J by 1 base, with 9 bases of the junction left unmatched. This CDR3 has 17 residues. Germline CDR1 SGDLS, CDR2 YYNGEE. Here the CDR3 DNA reads TGTGCCAGCAGCGTGACAGGGGCCGGTGGTGGCACAGATACGCAGTATTTT. Translated: CASSVTGAGGGTDTQYF.

This clone was seen a handful of times. The chain recombines TRBV14 with TRBJ2-1; unclear D gene. The CDR3 covers 14 residues. Germline V gene sequence: CDR1 SGHDN, CDR2 FVKESK. Trimming stripped 1 base from V and 0 bases from J, with 4 bases between. This CDR3 reads CASSQGGSYNEQFF. The CDR3 DNA reads TGTGCCAGCAGCCAAGGGGGCTCCTACAATGAGCAGTTCTTC.

The CDR3, as DNA: TGTGCCAGCAGCCCAGTCCTCTCTGGGGCCAACGTCCTGACTTTC. Translation gives CASSPVLSGANVLTF. This chain connects TRBV11-3 to TRBJ2-6; D is unclear. This CDR3 has 15 amino acids. CDR1 SGHNT and CDR2 YENEEA come from the germline V gene. V was trimmed by 5 bases and J by 0 bases, leaving 8 bases between them.

This clone was seen a few times. This chain uses TRBV10-3 with TRBJ2-7; 7 positions match TRBD1. Germline CDR1 reads ENHRY; CDR2 reads SYGVKD. Unmatched junction bases numbered 8, after V lost 4 bases and J lost 5 bases. The CDR3 has 14 amino acids. The CDR3 region is CAISGKQGRNEQYF. CDR3 sequence (DNA): TGTGCCATCAGTGGAAAACAGGGGAGAAACGAGCAGTACTTC.

This clone was seen only a few times. The chain is built from TRBV11-2 and TRBJ2-2; D is perhaps TRBD2 (6 bases). This CDR3 is built from 16 residues. V was shortened by 5 bases and J by 9 bases, with 22 bases between the two germline ends. Germline assignment: CDR1 SGHAT and CDR2 FQNNGV. The CDR3 DNA reads as TGTGCCAGCAGCGCCGAAGACTGGGGAGGCATCAGGGAGCTGTTTTTT. Its protein is CASSAEDWGGIRELFF.

V gene TRBV11-1 combines with J gene TRBJ2-7, with a weak D call TRBD1 (6 bases). CDR3 length: 16 amino acids. V dropped 7 bases and J dropped 0 bases, with 19 bases sitting between them. Germline V gene lookup returns CDR1 SGHAT and CDR2 FQDESV (reference sequence). The CDR3 spells CASIICRGNSSYEQYF. The DNA of the CDR3 is TGTGCCAGCATCATCTGCAGGGGTAACAGCTCCTACGAGCAGTACTTC.

The CDR3 loop is CASGLSSGQGFTDTQYF. Written as DNA, the CDR3 is TGTGCCAGCGGACTCTCCTCGGGACAGGGATTCACAGATACGCAGTATTTT. V usage is TRBV9 and J usage is TRBJ2-3; 9 bases match TRBD1. This CDR3 contains 17 residues. The V segment lost 7 bases and the J segment 2 bases; nucleotides outside the gene matches: 14. Germline CDR1 reads SGDLS; CDR2 reads YYNGEE.

This rearrangement joins TRBV6-4 to TRBJ2-1; 9 nucleotides match TRBD1. CDR1 and CDR2 from the germline V gene are MRHNA and SNTAGT. Trimming cost V 5 bases and J 5 bases; bases outside gene matches: 4. The CDR3 length is 14 residues. The CDR3 spells CASSPDRGNNEQFF. CDR3 sequence (DNA): TGTGCCAGCAGTCCTGACAGGGGGAACAATGAGCAGTTCTTC.

The chain combines TRBV7-2 with TRBJ2-3; the D gene is possibly TRBD1 (5 bases). CDR1 is SGHTA and CDR2 is FQGNSA in the germline V gene. Trimming stripped 7 bases from V and 4 bases from J, with 15 bases between. CDR3 size: 14 residues. The CDR3 region has the DNA TGTGCCAGCATGCAGGGTGTCCTCCCAGATACGCAGTATTTT. Protein product: CASMQGVLPDTQYF.

This clone was seen a handful of times. V and J are TRBV29-1 and TRBJ2-7; 10 bases agree with TRBD1. Germline V lookup: CDR1 SQVTM, CDR2 ANQGSEA. Trimming cost V 7 bases and J 6 bases; bases outside gene matches: 9. The CDR3 length is 13 residues. Here the CDR3 reads CSALGQGVSEQYF. The DNA for the CDR3 is TGCAGCGCCCTCGGACAGGGGGTGAGCGAGCAGTACTTC.

This clone came up a few times. The CDR3 DNA reads as TGTGCCAGCAGCTTAGTGGTACCGGGAAACTATGGCTACACCTTC. This translates into CASSLVVPGNYGYTF. The V gene is TRBV11-2, the J gene TRBJ1-2; no definite D call. Per germline, CDR1 SGHAT and CDR2 FQNNGV. This CDR3 has 15 amino acids. V was shortened by 1 base and J by 2 bases, with 11 bases between the two germline ends.

In its sample, this clone was seen a few times. This rearrangement joins TRBV27 to TRBJ2-1; no clear D gene. The V end lost 3 bases, the J end lost 2 bases, and 14 bases lay between the germline ends. Germline CDR1 MNHEY, CDR2 SMNVEV (reference sequence). The CDR3 has 16 amino acids. CDR3 in DNA: TGTGCCAGCAGTTTTAACGAGGTAACTGCCTACAATGAGCAGTTCTTC. It specifies CASSFNEVTAYNEQFF.

The J gene is TRBJ1-3, the V gene TRBV9; no definite D call. The CDR3 loop spans 16 amino acids. Trimming cost V 4 bases and J 0 bases, with 14 bases left between them. The germline CDR1 and CDR2 sequences are SGDLS and YYNGEE. The CDR3 nucleotides read TGTGCCAGCAGCACCATTCCGGATAGCTCTGGAAACACCATATATTTT. This codes for CASSTIPDSSGNTIYF.

V gene TRBV11-2 combines with J gene TRBJ1-4; 7 bases line up with TRBD1. Germline values: CDR1 SGHAT, CDR2 FQNNGV. This CDR3 spans 13 amino acids. V gave up 5 bases and J gave up 6 bases; unmatched junction bases: 3. The CDR3 loop is CASSPGTDEKLFF. The DNA for the CDR3 is TGTGCCAGCAGCCCTGGGACAGATGAAAAACTGTTTTTT.

The sample holds a few counts of this clone. CDR3: CASSIEGRGSNQPQHF. The CDR3 DNA is TGTGCCAGTAGTATAGAAGGCAGGGGTAGCAATCAGCCCCAGCATTTT. The chain has TRBV19 and TRBJ1-5; D is perhaps TRBD1 (6 bases). The CDR3 runs 16 residues. V lost 0 bases and J 0 bases, leaving 9 bases between the germline ends. CDR1 is LNHDA, CDR2 SQIVND, per germline (reference sequence).

About this clone itself: Additional DNA sequences in this sample encode the identical CDR3. V usage is TRBV7-2 and J usage is TRBJ2-7, with TRBD1 matching over 8 bases. The CDR3 spans 14 residues. Trimming took 5 bases from V and 1 from J; bases not matched to a gene: 4. Germline assignment: CDR1 SGHTA and CDR2 FQGNSA. CDR3 DNA: TGTGCCAGCAGCCCGGACAGGGCATCCTACGAGCAGTACTTC. It translates to CASSPDRASYEQYF.

This clone was observed a handful of times. V is TRBV4-2 and J is TRBJ1-2; D possibly corresponds to TRBD1 (5 bases). Germline values: CDR1 LGHNA, CDR2 YNFKEQ. This CDR3 comprises 12 residues. V was trimmed by 4 bases and J by 6 bases, leaving 9 bases between them. The CDR3 DNA follows: TGTGCCAGCAGCCCACGGGGGGATGGCTACACCTTC. It yields the protein CASSPRGDGYTF.

This chain links TRBV5-4 with TRBJ2-5, with 8 positions matching TRBD1. The J segment lost 7 bases and the V segment lost 1 base, leaving 9 bases of the junction unmatched. The CDR3 has 15 amino acids. CDR1 and CDR2 (germline): SGHNT, YYREEE (reference sequence). The CDR3 region has the DNA TGTGCCAGCAGCTTGACTCGACAGGGGCGGGGGACCCAGTACTTC. Protein sequence: CASSLTRQGRGTQYF. Full variable domain (outside the CDR3, taken from reference TRBV5-4 and TRBJ2-5): ETGVTQSPTHLIKTRGQQVTLRCSSQSGHNTVSWYQQALGQGPQFIFQYYREEENGRGNFPPRFSGLQFPNYSSELNVNALELDDSALYLCASSLTRQGRGTQYFGPGTRLLVL.